These T cell receptor beta chains were read from a single sample in a study of T cell repertoires in cytomegalovirus infection. No antigen is known for these receptors. TCRdb fed the reads into MiXCR, producing one record per CDR3 protein. The sample includes about 470,000 distinct CDR3 sequences, under 55% of them seen just once. The sample in question was cultured PBMCs, obtained from culture after CMV antigen stimulation. The receptors come from a human donor in good health (CMV status not recorded). Some clones in this sample may be carry-over from other donors' samples. Both conserved end residues are part of each CDR3. The order of the fields is CDR3 protein, J gene, V gene.

CDR3: CASSENTNRGAQHF
J: TRBJ1-5
V: TRBV6-1

CDR3: CASSWRGVGTQYF
J: TRBJ2-5
V: TRBV7-2

CDR3: CASRLRDRETDTQYF
J: TRBJ2-3
V: TRBV12-3/TRBV12-4

CDR3: CSARGTYSYEQYF
J: TRBJ2-7
V: TRBV20-1

CDR3: CASSITAEAFF
J: TRBJ1-1
V: TRBV19

CDR3: CASSPDDRGGYEQYF
J: TRBJ2-7
V: TRBV6-1

CDR3: CASSPQIGTGGSHAETQYF
J: TRBJ2-5
V: TRBV11-2

CDR3: CASRRAGGPGDTQYF
J: TRBJ2-3
V: TRBV2

CDR3: CASSAPGLAGRGELFF
J: TRBJ2-2
V: TRBV5-1

CDR3: CASSYPGSNSPLHF
J: TRBJ1-6
V: TRBV6-2/TRBV6-3

CDR3: CASSERLSDTGELFF
J: TRBJ2-2
V: TRBV2

CDR3: CASSPPGMGQETQYF
J: TRBJ2-5
V: TRBV7-2

CDR3: CASSWMDREETQYF
J: TRBJ2-5
V: TRBV7-4

CDR3: CASSLPSGRASYNEQFF
J: TRBJ2-1
V: TRBV4-1

CDR3: CASSLGLAGGGEQFF
J: TRBJ2-1
V: TRBV7-2

CDR3: CASSQVGGLAYEQYF
J: TRBJ2-7
V: TRBV4-1

CDR3: CASSGSQRRNIQYF
J: TRBJ2-4
V: TRBV6-6

CDR3: CASSLEPGVQPQHF
J: TRBJ1-5
V: TRBV7-8

CDR3: CASSGDRKFSMGYTF
J: TRBJ1-2
V: TRBV11-2

CDR3: CASSRPVAVSTEAFF
J: TRBJ1-1
V: TRBV28

CDR3: CASSLDPGQAYEQYF
J: TRBJ2-7
V: TRBV7-2

CDR3: CSATTQDSFYEQYF
J: TRBJ2-7
V: TRBV20-1

CDR3: CASSRTGRGGNSPLHF
J: TRBJ1-6
V: TRBV7-9